This is a list of T cell receptor beta chains from one sample in a study of PD-L1 blockade in urothelial cancer. TCRdb's table, derived via immunoSEQ multiplex PCR, lists solely in-frame clones and lacks some. The sample yields 50,000 or so clones, roughly 84% seen once. This specimen consisted of PBMCs, obtained around atezolizumab (anti-PD-L1) treatment. These receptors were collected from a man aged 60-69 years with urothelial cancer. Each CDR3 is given without its conserved first and last residue.

J gene	V gene	CDR3 protein
TRBJ2-1	TRBV19	ASSLAGGYEQF
TRBJ1-2	TRBV9	ASSVGDRVVVGYT
TRBJ2-2	TRBV19	ASSGTSGSLGELF
TRBJ2-7	TRBV9	ASSGRGGSYEQY
TRBJ1-5	TRBV2	ASRPTGRQPQH
TRBJ2-5	TRBV5-1	ASSFNLAGGKTQY
TRBJ1-2	TRBV10-3	ATVGQGDYGYT
TRBJ2-1	TRBV6-5	ASSYGTGDNEQF
TRBJ2-7	TRBV27	ASSLSGTSGPYEQY
TRBJ1-5	TRBV18	ASSPLGDQPQH
TRBJ1-4	TRBV18	ASSIVRDEKLF
TRBJ1-2	TRBV7-8	ASSFDVLYGYT
TRBJ2-1	TRBV5-1	ASSLLGVTSGSYEQF
TRBJ1-4	TRBV5-5	ASSISTGGFEKLF
TRBJ1-1	TRBV19	ASYRDTEAF
TRBJ2-1	TRBV18	ASSQTGTSGYNEQF
TRBJ1-6	TRBV7-9	ASSLKPGSPLH
TRBJ2-2	TRBV9	ASSVAPRPSAGELF
TRBJ1-1	TRBV6-1	ASSEASQVNTEAF
TRBJ2-7	TRBV7-9	ASSLGLATTYEQY
TRBJ1-2	TRBV5-4	ASSLGGQYYGYT
TRBJ1-1	TRBV5-6	ASSLPSGWNTEAF
TRBJ1-5	TRBV7-2	ASSLAAGLRPQH
TRBJ2-1	TRBV5-4	ASSPGQRENEQF
TRBJ1-4	TRBV21-1	ASSNKDRPNEKLF
TRBJ1-2	TRBV9	ASSATGRYGYT
TRBJ2-4	TRBV6-1	ASSEYGTGTLLAKNIQY
TRBJ2-3	TRBV10-3	ATRLAGGLLGTDTQY
TRBJ2-3	TRBV10-3	AISITRTSGGADTQY
TRBJ2-5	TRBV2	ASSQQGQNQETQY
TRBJ2-7	TRBV19	ASSYPGQGSYEQY
TRBJ2-7	TRBV15	ATSRASYEQY
TRBJ2-7	TRBV10-3	AISRTSGSYEQY
TRBJ2-7	TRBV19	ASSLAGTGSYEQY
TRBJ2-1	TRBV25-1	ASSEWGREQF
TRBJ1-6	TRBV27	ASSFWENNSPLH
TRBJ2-7	TRBV10-3	AISESRQGVYEQY
TRBJ1-1	TRBV27	ASSLRGTEAF
TRBJ1-2	TRBV30	ASGTVGYT
TRBJ1-1	TRBV6-1	ASSREISVNTEAF
TRBJ2-3	TRBV6-1	ASSLGGSTDTQY
TRBJ1-5	TRBV19	ASTSGTGAGGNQPQH
TRBJ1-1	TRBV19	ASSSLRTGWNTEAF
TRBJ2-7	TRBV25-1	ASSHQGGFYEQY
TRBJ2-1	TRBV27	ASRSGGPYNEQF
TRBJ1-1	TRBV5-6	ASSFTGGTEAF
TRBJ2-7	TRBV11-3	ASSLDQASEQY
TRBJ2-5	TRBV19	ASSGLAGGETQY
TRBJ1-1	TRBV25-1	ASSASTEAF
TRBJ1-5	TRBV7-2	ASSVEQGRQPQH